Listed below are T cell receptor beta chains from one sample, sequenced in a study of Ad26.COV2.S vaccination and SARS-CoV-2 variants. Measured with immunoSEQ multiplex PCR; TCRdb has only the in-frame clones, and not every one. The data hold 440,000 or so clones, with 90% observed a single time. The specimen comprised peripheral blood, sampled in a trial of Ad26.COV2.S vaccine versus placebo. These receptors came from a person between 18 and 60 years old who received the Ad26.COV2.S COVID-19 vaccine or a placebo. The CDR3 runs from the conserved cysteine through the conserved F or W.

CDR3 protein: CASSLEFLRTGELFF; J gene: TRBJ2-2; V gene: TRBV7-2
CDR3 protein: CASSFQGKNTEAFF; J gene: TRBJ1-1; V gene: TRBV7-2
CDR3 protein: CASSPLGQGPYEQYF; J gene: TRBJ2-7; V gene: TRBV27
CDR3 protein: CASSLGGTSGYQETQYF; J gene: TRBJ2-5; V gene: TRBV5-4
CDR3 protein: CASYAGGTGELFF; J gene: TRBJ2-2; V gene: TRBV6-5
CDR3 protein: CAIGTSKETQYF; J gene: TRBJ2-5; V gene: TRBV10-3
CDR3 protein: CASSLGDRYTEAFF; J gene: TRBJ1-1; V gene: TRBV5-4
CDR3 protein: CASISGNTEAFF; J gene: TRBJ1-1; V gene: TRBV12-3/TRBV12-4
CDR3 protein: CATSERDTQYF; J gene: TRBJ2-3; V gene: TRBV24-1
CDR3 protein: CASSRTPNRGQDTQYF; J gene: TRBJ2-3; V gene: TRBV14
CDR3 protein: CASSSAGRYTEAFF; J gene: TRBJ1-1; V gene: TRBV27
CDR3 protein: CASSLSSTDTQYF; J gene: TRBJ2-3; V gene: TRBV27
CDR3 protein: CASSPRDREADTQYF; J gene: TRBJ2-3; V gene: TRBV7-9
CDR3 protein: CASSTPGGGKQETQYF; J gene: TRBJ2-5; V gene: TRBV4-2
CDR3 protein: CASSPDRNYGYTF; J gene: TRBJ1-2; V gene: TRBV7-8
CDR3 protein: CASSFTRTAINEQFF; J gene: TRBJ2-1; V gene: TRBV11-2
CDR3 protein: CAWSTQGRTGELFF; J gene: TRBJ2-2; V gene: TRBV30
CDR3 protein: CSASTGQGNYEQYF; J gene: TRBJ2-7; V gene: TRBV20-1
CDR3 protein: CASSVSFRGREGETQYF; J gene: TRBJ2-5; V gene: TRBV9
CDR3 protein: CATSDFPQGANEQFF; J gene: TRBJ2-1; V gene: TRBV24-1